A single TCR beta chain is shown here with its context. The target antigen is unknown. The data belong to a study of post-analysis software for immune sequencing data. Study-level information: Some patients lacked subtype; others had relapsing-remitting, secondary progressive or progressive-relapsing disease. Study findings and constraints: A significant reduction in normalized Chao1 diversity was observed in multiple sclerosis patients versus controls.

TCR beta libraries were prepared from cDNA with unique molecular identifiers. Each sample of roughly 0.9 to 10 million input T cells yielded roughly 0.5 million cDNA molecules, so each molecule approximated one T cell. TCRdb reprocessed the PCR reads via MiXCR and lists one record per CDR3 protein. The sample shows 820,000 or so distinct CDR3 sequences, about 53% of them seen only once. Sequencing was carried out using blood. The sequence was collected from a girl under 18 with multiple sclerosis.

CDR3 region: CASSGQGDNEQYF. DNA of the CDR3: TGTGCCAGCAGCGGACAGGGAGACAACGAGCAGTACTTC. V usage is TRBV5-5 and J usage is TRBJ2-7; TRBD1 matches 8 bases. CDR1 and CDR2 from the germline V gene are SGHKS and YYEKEE (reference sequence). The CDR3 has 13 residues. V shed 4 bases and J 5 bases; nucleotides not matched to a gene: 5. Complete variable domain (other parts from reference TRBV5-5 and TRBJ2-7): DAGVTQSPTHLIKTRGQQVTLRCSPISGHKSVSWYQQVLGQGPQFIFQYYEKEERGRGNFPDRFSARQFPNYSSELNVNALLLGDSALYLCASSGQGDNEQYFGPGTRLTVT.